A single sample gave rise to the 20 T cell receptor beta chains below, sequenced in a study of regulatory T cells in long-lasting Graves disease. According to the study, TCR beta libraries were built with iRepertoire HTBI primers and CDR3-region Arm-PCR. TCRdb analysed the multiplex PCR reads with MiXCR anew, one entry per CDR3 protein. Of about 560,000 distinct CDR3 sequences in the sample, about 16% are singletons; the top ten hold approximately 12%. The time point here: newly diagnosed GD, antithyroid drugs for less than 3 months. After RNA was extracted from PBMCs, the TCR library was made from it. These same records also appear under a second study, on T cells in Graves' hyperthyroidism and ophthalmopathy.

The source material was peripheral blood mononuclear cells (PBMCs), sampled at new diagnosis, from a patient treated with antithyroid drugs. Receptors were obtained from a young man with Graves disease.

This clonotype was seen a few times. The chain joins TRBV20-1 to TRBJ2-5; unclear D gene. CDR1 is DFQATT and CDR2 is SNEGSKA in the germline V gene (reference sequence). Trimming stripped 6 bases from V and 5 bases from J, with 10 bases between. The CDR3 runs 11 residues. CDR3 sequence (DNA): TGCAGTGCAGGCCTAGGGGAGACCCAGTACTTC. Its translation is CSAGLGETQYF.

The rearrangement joins TRBV5-1 to TRBJ2-2; D is possibly TRBD1 (7 bases). The CDR3 sequence is 17 residues long. Per germline, CDR1 SGHRS and CDR2 YFSETQ. Trimming left V 0 bases short and J 5 bases short, with 17 bases between. CDR3 nucleotides: TGCGCCAGCAGCTTGGATTTAGGACAGGCGGGAACCGGGGAGCTGTTTTTT. This sequence encodes CASSLDLGQAGTGELFF.

This clonotype came up a few times. This sequence may be a read error, since a much larger clone differs from it by one base. The CDR3 ends on some other residue instead of the conserved phenylalanine or tryptophan, so this is likely a read error. V and J are TRBV12-3 or TRBV12-4 and TRBJ1-1; TRBD1 matches at 12 bases. V shed 5 bases, J shed 8 bases, and the junction held 3 bases outside the gene matches. The CDR3 runs to 13 residues. CDR3: CASSLGQGAEAFL. As DNA, the CDR3 is TGTGCCAGCAGTCTGGGACAGGGGGCCGAAGCTTTCCTT.

The chain joins TRBV29-1 to TRBJ2-3, with a weak D call TRBD1 (5 bases). The DNA end is a closer match to TRBJ2-5, so the J assignment may be wrong. This CDR3 is built from 15 residues. Germline assignment: CDR1 SQVTM and CDR2 ANQGSEA. The CDR3 DNA follows: TGCAGCGTTGAAGATAGTCTGACAGAGATAGAGACCCAGTACTTC. Protein product: CSVEDSLTEIETQYF.

The table lists this clonotype with many counts. The CDR3 DNA is TGCAGTGCTAGAGCAGGGTCGAGCACAGATACGCAGTATTTT. This translates into CSARAGSSTDTQYF. The V call is TRBV20-1, the J call TRBJ2-3, with D tentatively TRBD1 (5 bases). The CDR3 has 14 amino acids. V was shortened by 1 base and J by 0 bases, with 8 bases between the two germline ends. Germline V gene lookup returns CDR1 DFQATT and CDR2 SNEGSKA (reference sequence).

This clonotype was seen many times. The chain employs TRBV5-1 and TRBJ1-1; 7 bases are shared with TRBD1. CDR1 and CDR2 from the germline V gene are SGHRS and YFSETQ. V lost 4 bases to trimming and J lost 0 bases; unmatched junction nucleotides: 9. This CDR3 has 16 amino acids. The CDR3, as DNA: TGCGCCAGCAGCGAACCAGGGGGAACAATGAACACTGAAGCTTTCTTT. Protein: CASSEPGGTMNTEAFF.

The V call is TRBV18, the J call TRBJ2-6; D remains unclear. Trimming removed 1 base from V and 0 bases from J, with 10 bases in between. CDR1 is KGHSH, CDR2 LQKENI, per germline. The CDR3 spans 17 residues. CDR3 nucleotide sequence: TGTGCCAGCTCACCACTAGCCGTTAGCTCTGGGGCCAACGTCCTGACTTTC. Translated, it gives CASSPLAVSSGANVLTF.

This clonotype has just a few counts. The V call is TRBV29-1, the J call TRBJ1-2; tentative D call: TRBD1 (6 bases). CDR3 length: 13 amino acids. V was clipped by 5 bases and J by 3 bases, with 13 bases between them. CDR1 is SQVTM and CDR2 is ANQGSEA in the germline V gene. The CDR3 DNA reads TGCAGCGTTAAGACAGGACTGGACTATGGCTACACCTTC. Protein sequence: CSVKTGLDYGYTF. Full variable domain (rest looked up from reference TRBV29-1 and TRBJ1-2): SAVISQKPSRDICQRGTSLTIQCQVDSQVTMMFWYRQQPGQSLTLIATANQGSEATYESGFVIDKFPISRPNLTFSTLTVSNMSPEDSSIYLCSVKTGLDYGYTFGSGTRLTVV.

This clonotype was recorded at least ten times. The chain carries TRBV27 and TRBJ2-7; 8 bases map to TRBD2. The germline V gene has CDR1 MNHEY and CDR2 SMNVEV (reference sequence). The CDR3 totals 18 residues. Trimming removed 2 bases from V and 2 bases from J; junction bases left unmatched: 14. The CDR3 sequence: CASSLRTLAGLSPYEQYF. The CDR3, as DNA: TGTGCCAGCAGTTTAAGAACTCTAGCGGGCCTTAGCCCCTACGAGCAGTACTTC.

This clonotype occurred many times. The gene calls are TRBV28 and TRBJ1-4; D is possibly TRBD1 (5 bases). V was shortened by 8 bases and J by 8 bases, with 15 bases between the two germline ends. CDR1 and CDR2 from the germline V gene are MDHEN and SYDVKM. The CDR3 length is 13 residues. The CDR3 sequence: CASLGQGTEKLFF. For the CDR3, the DNA is TGTGCCAGCTTGGGGCAGGGAACCGAAAAACTGTTTTTT. The variable domain in full, completed from reference TRBV28 and TRBJ1-4, reads DVKVTQSSRYLVKRTGEKVFLECVQDMDHENMFWYRQDPGLGLRLIYFSYDVKMKEKGDIPEGYSVSREKKERFSLILESASTNQTSMYLCASLGQGTEKLFFGSGTQLSVL.

This clonotype was counted at least ten times. This sequence joins TRBV5-7 and TRBJ2-7; 11 bases line up with TRBD2. TRBV5-7 belongs to the ORF category, with a function that is uncertain. J lost 0 bases, V lost 1 base, and 12 bases had no gene match. The CDR3 contains 19 residues. The CDR3 nucleotides are TGTGCCAGCAGCTTGTCGGTAGCGGGAGGGCCCACCAGCTCCTACGAGCAGTACTTC. It yields the protein CASSLSVAGGPTSSYEQYF.

This chain uses TRBV15 with TRBJ1-2; a weak D match, TRBD1 (5 bases). With 6 bases removed from V and 8 bases from J, the gap between germline ends came to 13 bases. The CDR3 length is 12 residues. Germline V gives CDR1 LNHNV, CDR2 YYDKDF (reference sequence). The CDR3 DNA follows: TGTGCCACCAGAGGGACTGCGGGAGGCTACACCTTC. As protein: CATRGTAGGYTF. Combining the CDR3 with reference TRBV15 and TRBJ1-2 gives the whole variable domain DAMVIQNPRYQVTQFGKPVTLSCSQTLNHNVMYWYQQKSSQAPKLLFHYYDKDFNNEADTPDNFQSRRPNTSFCFLDIRSPGLGDTAMYLCATRGTAGGYTFGSGTRLTVV.

This clonotype has ten or more counts. The CDR3 region is CASSLSVGVGQPQHF. In DNA, the CDR3 is TGTGCCAGCAGTTTATCCGTAGGGGTAGGTCAGCCCCAGCATTTT. This sequence joins TRBV12-3 or TRBV12-4 and TRBJ1-5; D is perhaps TRBD1 (5 bases). There are 15 residues in the CDR3. V lost 2 bases, J lost 6 bases, and 14 bases lay in between.

This clonotype has a count of ten or more. One junction end disagrees with the germline gene, perhaps due to a read error. The rearrangement links TRBV7-7 to TRBJ2-5, with TRBD1 identical over 9 bases. Germline V gene lookup returns CDR1 SSHAT and CDR2 FNYEAQ (reference sequence). The CDR3 runs 16 residues. CDR3: CASSLRLDRGQETQYF. In nucleotides, the CDR3 is TGTGCTAGCAGCTTAAGGCTAGACAGGGGGCAAGAGACCCAGTACTTC.

This clonotype has ten or more counts. The V gene is TRBV5-1, the J gene TRBJ1-5, with D unclear. Germline V gene lookup returns CDR1 SGHRS and CDR2 YFSETQ. The length of the CDR3 is 18 residues. The ends were cut back, 0 bases at V and 2 bases at J, with 18 bases in the middle. The CDR3 here is CASSLESEDSLGNQPQHF. In DNA form, the CDR3 reads TGCGCCAGCAGCTTGGAGTCGGAGGATTCCCTCGGCAATCAGCCCCAGCATTTT.

This chain's CDR3 is CASSADRGRVYEQYF. The CDR3 region has the DNA TGTGCCAGCAGCGCGGACAGGGGGCGTGTCTACGAGCAGTACTTC. The chain couples TRBV7-9 to TRBJ2-7; TRBD1 aligns across 11 bases. This CDR3 spans 15 amino acids. The V gene end was trimmed by 5 bases and the J gene end by 3 bases; junction bases not matched to a gene: 6. CDR1 SEHNR and CDR2 FQNEAQ come from the germline V gene (reference sequence).

Only a few counts were recorded for this clonotype. This chain links TRBV10-2 with TRBJ2-3; maybe TRBD1 (5 bases). In germline, CDR1 is WSHSY, CDR2 SAAADI. Trimming stripped 2 bases from V and 2 bases from J, with 8 bases between. CDR3 length: 14 amino acids. CDR3 amino acids: CASSEAGYTDTQYF. In nucleotides, the CDR3 is TGCGCCAGCAGTGAGGCAGGGTACACAGATACGCAGTATTTT.

This clonotype was detected ten times or more. The chain uses TRBV12-3 or TRBV12-4 and TRBJ2-3; D is perhaps TRBD2 (5 bases). CDR3 length equals 17 residues. Between the trimmed V and J ends, which lost 2 bases and 0 bases, there was a span of 15 bases. CDR3 in amino acids: CASSLLAGATSTDTQYF. CDR3 sequence (DNA): TGTGCCAGCAGTTTACTGGCGGGTGCTACTAGCACAGATACGCAGTATTTT.

The table lists this clonotype with many counts. The genes are TRBV2 and TRBJ1-1; the D gene is possibly TRBD1 (6 bases). CDR1 is SNHLY, CDR2 FYNNEI, per germline. The CDR3 extends over 13 amino acids. V dropped 7 bases and J dropped 1 base, with 10 bases sitting between them. CDR3 coding DNA: TGTGCCAGCAACAGGGACACGAACACTGAAGCTTTCTTT. It is translated as CASNRDTNTEAFF.

The table lists this clonotype with a few counts. V usage is TRBV9 and J usage is TRBJ2-1; D is unclear. V gave up 2 bases and J gave up 4 bases, with 10 bases separating them. Germline V gene data show CDR1 as SGDLS and CDR2 as YYNGEE. This CDR3 is built from 14 residues. This chain's CDR3 is CASSVGRHYNEQFF. The CDR3 DNA is TGTGCCAGCAGCGTGGGTCGCCATTACAATGAGCAGTTCTTC. Complete variable domain (other parts from reference TRBV9 and TRBJ2-1): DSGVTQTPKHLITATGQRVTLRCSPRSGDLSVYWYQQSLDQGLQFLIQYYNGEERAKGNILERFSAQQFPDLHSELNLSSLELGDSALYFCASSVGRHYNEQFFGPGTRLTVL.